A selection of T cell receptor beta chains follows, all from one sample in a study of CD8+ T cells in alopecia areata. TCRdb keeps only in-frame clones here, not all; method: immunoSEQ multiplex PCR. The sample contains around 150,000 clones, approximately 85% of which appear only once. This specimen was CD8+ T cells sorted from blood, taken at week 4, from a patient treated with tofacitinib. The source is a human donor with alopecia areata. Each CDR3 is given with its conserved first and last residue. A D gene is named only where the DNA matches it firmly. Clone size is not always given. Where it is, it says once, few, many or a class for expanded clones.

TGTGCCAGCAGTGAAGCGTCAGCGGGGTTCGGTGAAAAACTGTTTTTT CASSEASAGFGEKLFF TRBV2 . TRBJ1-4 16 .
TGTGCCAGCAGCTCGGACCCGGGAAACACTGAAGCTTTCTTT CASSSDPGNTEAFF TRBV13 . TRBJ1-1 14 .
TGTGCTAGCAGCCTAGGGCAAGGGGACGAGCAGTACTTC CASSLGQGDEQYF TRBV7-7 . TRBJ2-7 13 .
TGTGCCAGCAGCCCAGGGGGGGCAGAGACCCAGTACTTC CASSPGGAETQYF TRBV7-9 . TRBJ2-5 13 .
TGCGCCAGCAGCTTGGGGCGGGGACTGGACCAAGAGACCCAGTACTTC CASSLGRGLDQETQYF TRBV5-1 . TRBJ2-5 16 .
TGTGCCAGCAGTTACACAGGAGCCACAGATACGCAGTATTTT CASSYTGATDTQYF TRBV6-5 . TRBJ2-3 14 .
TGTGCCAGCAGCTTAGATGACGGGGACCGCTCCTACAATGAGCAGTTCTTC CASSLDDGDRSYNEQFF TRBV11-2 once TRBJ2-1 17 .
TGCGCCAGCAGCTTGGCAGACAGGGACCTCTACAATGAGCAGTTCTTC CASSLADRDLYNEQFF TRBV5-1 . TRBJ2-1 16 TRBD1
TGTGCCAGCAGCTATGGACAGGGGGCAGCTTTCTACGAGCAGTACTTC CASSYGQGAAFYEQYF TRBV9 . TRBJ2-7 16 TRBD1
TGCGCCAGCAGCCAAGGGACAGGGGCGAACACCGGGGAGCTGTTTTTT CASSQGTGANTGELFF TRBV4-3 few TRBJ2-2 16 TRBD1
TGTGCCAGCAGTGATCCTAGCGGGGTCTACAATGAGCAGTTCTTC CASSDPSGVYNEQFF TRBV6-1 . TRBJ2-1 15 TRBD2
TGTGCCAGCAGTTACTCGACCGCAGGTGAGGGAGCTTTCTTT CASSYSTAGEGAFF TRBV6-5 . TRBJ1-1 14 .
TGTGCCAGCAGCTTGAGATACTCTGGGGCCAACGTCCTGACTTTC CASSLRYSGANVLTF TRBV7-6 . TRBJ2-6 15 .
TGCGCCAGCAGCTTGGCTGGCACCTACGAGCAGTACTTC CASSLAGTYEQYF TRBV5-1 . TRBJ2-7 13 .
TGCGCCAGCAGCCAAGATGGGAGCGGGGGGGCCTACAATGAGCAGTTCTTC CASSQDGSGGAYNEQFF TRBV4-3 . TRBJ2-1 17 TRBD2
TGTGCCAGCAGCGCCGGACAGGGCCTTAGCTCCTACGAGCAGTACTTC CASSAGQGLSSYEQYF TRBV7-2 . TRBJ2-7 16 TRBD1
TGTGCCAGCAGCCCCTGGACAGGGGAGGAGGGGTATGGCTACACCTTC CASSPWTGEEGYGYTF TRBV7-2 . TRBJ1-2 16 TRBD1
TGTGCCAGCAGCCCCAGTGGGGGGGGAGGCCACGAGCAGTACTTC CASSPSGGGGHEQYF TRBV7-2 . TRBJ2-7 15 TRBD2
TGTGCCAGCAGTTACGGTGGGAACACTGAAGCTTTCTTT CASSYGGNTEAFF TRBV6-5 once TRBJ1-1 13 .
TGTGCCACCAGCAGGTCTAGCGGGGTCGGTTACGAGCAGTACTTC CATSRSSGVGYEQYF TRBV15 . TRBJ2-7 15 TRBD2
TGTGCCAGCAGCTCGACAGGTACCCTATCCACAGATACGCAGTATTTT CASSSTGTLSTDTQYF TRBV7-9 once TRBJ2-3 16 .
TGTGCCTGGAGTGTACCCCTTGTTGGAGGGGGTGATTTTTACGAGCAGTACTTC CAWSVPLVGGGDFYEQYF TRBV30 . TRBJ2-7 18 .
TGTGCCAGCAGCCCATTCGCACAGGGCCCGGGGCAGCCCCAGCATTTT CASSPFAQGPGQPQHF TRBV27 . TRBJ1-5 16 .
TGTGCTAGTGGACGCCCAACGACAGGGTCCCATGAGCAGTTCTTC CASGRPTTGSHEQFF TRBV12-5 . TRBJ2-1 15 TRBD1
TGTGCCAGCAGAAACAGGGGGCTCACAGATACGCAGTATTTT CASRNRGLTDTQYF TRBV7-9 few TRBJ2-3 14 TRBD1
TGCGCCAGCAGCCCTGGGACAGGGGGCGAGGGTACGCAGTATTTT CASSPGTGGEGTQYF TRBV5-1 . TRBJ2-3 15 TRBD1
TGTGCCACCCTGTGGATTGATACGCAGTATTTT CATLWIDTQYF TRBV27 once TRBJ2-3 11 .
TGTGCCAGTAGTGGGGGGCTGCAAGAGACCCAGTACTTC CASSGGLQETQYF TRBV19 . TRBJ2-5 13 .
TGCGCCAGCACCCAAGAGACAGGGGATTACCACGAGCAGTACTTC CASTQETGDYHEQYF TRBV23-1 . TRBJ2-7 15 TRBD1
TGTGCCAGCAGCTTAGAAGGGGGGTGGAACACTGAAGCTTTCTTT CASSLEGGWNTEAFF TRBV11-2 . TRBJ1-1 15 .
TGTGCCAGCAGTTACTCCGCCGGCGCCTACGAGCAGTACTTC CASSYSAGAYEQYF TRBV6-5 . TRBJ2-7 14 .
TGTGCCAGCAGTTACTCAGGGCACGAGCAGTACTTC CASSYSGHEQYF TRBV6-5 . TRBJ2-7 12 .
TGTGCCAGCAGCTTGGTTGGGGAGGGCACCTACAATGAGCAGTTCTTC CASSLVGEGTYNEQFF TRBV5-6 . TRBJ2-1 16 TRBD2
TGCGCCAGCAGCCGGCGGGGGGCCTACAATGAGCAGTTCTTC CASSRRGAYNEQFF TRBV4-1 . TRBJ2-1 14 TRBD2
TGTGCCAGCAGTTTCTTATCGGAAATGGATCAGCCCCAGCATTTT CASSFLSEMDQPQHF TRBV27 . TRBJ1-5 15 .
TGTGCCAGCAGCGAGGGAGGTAGCAATCAGCCCCAGCATTTT CASSEGGSNQPQHF TRBV25-1 . TRBJ1-5 14 .
TGTGCCAGCAGTCTTGAGGGACTAGTCATTCCCGGGGAGCTGTTTTTT CASSLEGLVIPGELFF TRBV7-9 . TRBJ2-2 16 TRBD2
TGTGCCAGCAGCTTCGACGTCACAAGGATCACCCGCGAGACCCAGTACTTC CASSFDVTRITRETQYF TRBV7-2 . TRBJ2-5 17 .
TGTGCCAGCTGGCGGTGGAACACTGAAGCTTTCTTT CASWRWNTEAFF TRBV27 . TRBJ1-1 12 .
TGCGCCAGCAGCCAAGATGGGGACAGCCGAGGGACCCTCCACTTT CASSQDGDSRGTLHF TRBV4-3 . TRBJ1-6 15 TRBD1
TGCGCCAGCAGGTGGAACACTGAAGCTTTCTTT CASRWNTEAFF TRBV5-1 . TRBJ1-1 11 .
TGCAGCGTCCGTGGGGGGCCCAGCTCTGGGGCCAACGTCCTGACTTTC CSVRGGPSSGANVLTF TRBV29-1 . TRBJ2-6 16 .
TGTGCCAGCAGTTTACTCGGGACTGAAGCTTTCTTT CASSLLGTEAFF TRBV6-5 . TRBJ1-1 12 .
TGTGCCAGCAGTTTGGACAGGGTTAGTTCACCCCTCCACTTT CASSLDRVSSPLHF TRBV5-8 once TRBJ1-6 14 TRBD1
TGCAGCGTTGAAGGGCAGGGGAAGGACAATGAGCAGTTCTTC CSVEGQGKDNEQFF TRBV29-1 . TRBJ2-1 14 .
TGTGCCAGCAGTCCGACTAGCGGGGGATCCTCCTACGAGCAGTACTTC CASSPTSGGSSYEQYF TRBV27 . TRBJ2-7 16 TRBD2
TGCGCCAGCAGGCAGGGTTTGACTAACTATGGCTACACCTTC CASRQGLTNYGYTF TRBV10-2 . TRBJ1-2 14 .
TGTGCCAGCAGCTCGTACTTAGGGGGCGGCAGGGAAAACAATGAGCAGTTCTTC CASSSYLGGGRENNEQFF TRBV13 . TRBJ2-1 18 TRBD1
TGTGCCAGCAGCACGGGACAGACCTACAATGAGCAGTTCTTC CASSTGQTYNEQFF TRBV7-9 . TRBJ2-1 14 TRBD1
TGTGCCTGGAGTGCTAGGGGAACTAGCACAGATACGCAGTATTTT CAWSARGTSTDTQYF TRBV30 . TRBJ2-3 15 .
TGCGCCAGCAGCTTGGAAGGGGCGGGAACAGATACGCAGTATTTT CASSLEGAGTDTQYF TRBV5-1 once TRBJ2-3 15 .